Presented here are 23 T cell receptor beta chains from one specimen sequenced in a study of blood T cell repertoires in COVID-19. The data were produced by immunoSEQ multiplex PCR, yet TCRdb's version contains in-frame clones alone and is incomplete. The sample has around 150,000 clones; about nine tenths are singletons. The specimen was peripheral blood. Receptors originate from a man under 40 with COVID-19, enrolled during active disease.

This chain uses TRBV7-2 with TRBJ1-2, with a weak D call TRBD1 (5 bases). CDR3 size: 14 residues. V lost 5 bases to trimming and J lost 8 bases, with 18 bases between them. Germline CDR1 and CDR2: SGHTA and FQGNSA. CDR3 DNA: TGTGCCAGCAGCCCGCGCCAGGGATATGGCGGCTACACCTTC. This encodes CASSPRQGYGGYTF.

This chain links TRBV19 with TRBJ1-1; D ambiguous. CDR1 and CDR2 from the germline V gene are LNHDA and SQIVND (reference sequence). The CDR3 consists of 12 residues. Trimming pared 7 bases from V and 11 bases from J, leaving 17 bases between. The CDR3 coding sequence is TGTGCCAGTAAAATGAAGGAGGGTTGGGCTTTCTTT. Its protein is CASKMKEGWAFF.

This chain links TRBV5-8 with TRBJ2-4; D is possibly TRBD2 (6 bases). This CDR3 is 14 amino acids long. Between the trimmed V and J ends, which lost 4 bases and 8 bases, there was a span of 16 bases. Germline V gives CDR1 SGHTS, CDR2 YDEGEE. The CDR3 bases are TGTGCCAGCAGCGACCGGACGCGGAGGGACATTCAGTACTTC. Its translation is CASSDRTRRDIQYF.

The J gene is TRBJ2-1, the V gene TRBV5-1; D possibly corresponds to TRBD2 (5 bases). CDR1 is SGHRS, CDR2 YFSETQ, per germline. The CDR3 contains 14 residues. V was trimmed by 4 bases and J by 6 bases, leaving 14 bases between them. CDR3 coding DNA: TGCGCCAGCAGCGTCGGGATATCGTCCAATGAGCAGTTCTTC. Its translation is CASSVGISSNEQFF. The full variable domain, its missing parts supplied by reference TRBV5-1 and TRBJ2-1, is KAGVTQTPRYLIKTRGQQVTLSCSPISGHRSVSWYQQTPGQGLQFLFEYFSETQRNKGNFPGRFSGRQFSNSRSEMNVSTLELGDSALYLCASSVGISSNEQFFGPGTRLTVL.

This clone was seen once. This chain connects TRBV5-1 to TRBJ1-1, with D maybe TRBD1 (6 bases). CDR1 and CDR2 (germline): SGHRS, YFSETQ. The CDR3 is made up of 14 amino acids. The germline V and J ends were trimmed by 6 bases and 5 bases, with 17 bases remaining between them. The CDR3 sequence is CASTRGGAETEAFF. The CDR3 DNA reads TGCGCCAGCACTCGCGGGGGCGCCGAGACTGAAGCTTTCTTT. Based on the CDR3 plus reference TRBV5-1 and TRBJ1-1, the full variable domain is KAGVTQTPRYLIKTRGQQVTLSCSPISGHRSVSWYQQTPGQGLQFLFEYFSETQRNKGNFPGRFSGRQFSNSRSEMNVSTLELGDSALYLCASTRGGAETEAFFGQGTRLTVV.

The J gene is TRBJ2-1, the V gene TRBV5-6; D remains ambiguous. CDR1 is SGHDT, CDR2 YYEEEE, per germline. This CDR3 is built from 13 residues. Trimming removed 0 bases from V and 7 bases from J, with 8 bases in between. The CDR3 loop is CASSLVGRNEQFF. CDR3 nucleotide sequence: TGTGCCAGCAGCTTGGTTGGCAGGAATGAGCAGTTCTTC.

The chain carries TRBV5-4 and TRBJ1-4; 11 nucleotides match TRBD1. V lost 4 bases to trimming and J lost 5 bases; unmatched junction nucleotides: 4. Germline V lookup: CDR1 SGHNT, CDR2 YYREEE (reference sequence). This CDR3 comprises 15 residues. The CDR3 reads CASSPRDRGNEKLFF. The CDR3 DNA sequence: TGTGCCAGCAGCCCCCGGGACAGGGGGAATGAAAAACTGTTTTTT.

CDR3 sequence: CASSLEGTGVRGYTF. The DNA of the CDR3 is TGTGCCAGCAGCTTAGAAGGGACAGGGGTAAGGGGCTACACCTTC. The chain is built from TRBV7-2 and TRBJ1-2, with 10 bases matching TRBD1. Germline V gives CDR1 SGHTA, CDR2 FQGNSA. The CDR3 is 15 amino acids. With 1 base clipped from V and 8 bases from J, the junction kept 7 bases outside the gene matches.

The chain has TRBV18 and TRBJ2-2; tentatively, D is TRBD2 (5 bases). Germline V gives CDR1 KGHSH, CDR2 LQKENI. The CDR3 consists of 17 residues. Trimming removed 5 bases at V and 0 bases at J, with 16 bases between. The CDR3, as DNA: TGTGCCAGCTCAGTAAGTCACAGCGGAACGAACACCGGGGAGCTGTTTTTT. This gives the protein CASSVSHSGTNTGELFF.

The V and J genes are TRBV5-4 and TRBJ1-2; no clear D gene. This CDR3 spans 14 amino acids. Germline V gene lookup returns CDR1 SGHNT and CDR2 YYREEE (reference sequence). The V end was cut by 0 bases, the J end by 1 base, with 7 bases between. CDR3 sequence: CASSLGLFNYGYTF. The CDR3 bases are TGTGCCAGCAGCTTGGGACTCTTTAACTATGGCTACACCTTC.

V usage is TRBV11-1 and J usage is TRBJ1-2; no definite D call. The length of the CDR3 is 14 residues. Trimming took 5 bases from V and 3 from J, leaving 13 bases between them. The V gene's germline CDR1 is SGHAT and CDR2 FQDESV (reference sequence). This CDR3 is CASSPRDNYYGYTF. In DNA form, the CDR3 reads TGTGCCAGCAGCCCTCGTGACAATTACTATGGCTACACCTTC.

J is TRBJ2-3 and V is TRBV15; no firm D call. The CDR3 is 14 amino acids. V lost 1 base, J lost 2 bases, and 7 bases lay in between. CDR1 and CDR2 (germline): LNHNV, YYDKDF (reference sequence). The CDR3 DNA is TGTGCCACCAGCAGAGGAGATGTCACAGATACGCAGTATTTT. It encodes CATSRGDVTDTQYF.

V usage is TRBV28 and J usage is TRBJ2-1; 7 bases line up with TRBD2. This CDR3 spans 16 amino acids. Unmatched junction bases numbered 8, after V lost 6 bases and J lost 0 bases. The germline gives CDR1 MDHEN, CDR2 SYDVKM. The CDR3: CASRFSGGSSYNEQFF. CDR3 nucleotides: TGTGCCAGCAGATTTAGCGGCGGGAGCTCCTACAATGAGCAGTTCTTC.

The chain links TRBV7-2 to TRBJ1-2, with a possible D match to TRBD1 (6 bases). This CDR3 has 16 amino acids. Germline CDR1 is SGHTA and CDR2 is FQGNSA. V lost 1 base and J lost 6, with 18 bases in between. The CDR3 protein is CASSLDAIHRDNGYTF. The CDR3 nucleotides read TGTGCCAGCAGCTTAGATGCAATACACAGGGATAATGGCTACACCTTC.

The CDR3 protein is CASSLGQGDGYTF. In nucleotides, the CDR3 is TGTGCCAGCAGCCTGGGACAGGGTGATGGCTACACCTTC. The chain is built from TRBV12-3 or TRBV12-4 and TRBJ1-2; 9 positions match TRBD1. V was pared by 6 bases and J by 6 bases, with 5 bases of the junction left unmatched. The CDR3 runs to 13 residues.

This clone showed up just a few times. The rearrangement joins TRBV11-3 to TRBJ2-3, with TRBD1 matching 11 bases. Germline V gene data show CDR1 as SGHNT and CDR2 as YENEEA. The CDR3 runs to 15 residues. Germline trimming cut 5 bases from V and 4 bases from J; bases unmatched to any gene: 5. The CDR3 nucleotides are TGTGCCAGCAGCCCTGGACAGGGGGCATCAGATACGCAGTATTTT. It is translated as CASSPGQGASDTQYF.

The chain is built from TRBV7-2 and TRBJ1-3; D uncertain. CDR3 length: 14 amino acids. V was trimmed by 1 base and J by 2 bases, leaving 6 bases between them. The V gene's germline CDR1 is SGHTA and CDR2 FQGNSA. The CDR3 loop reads CASSLVTPGNTIYF. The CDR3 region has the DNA TGTGCCAGCAGCTTAGTAACTCCTGGAAACACCATATATTTT.

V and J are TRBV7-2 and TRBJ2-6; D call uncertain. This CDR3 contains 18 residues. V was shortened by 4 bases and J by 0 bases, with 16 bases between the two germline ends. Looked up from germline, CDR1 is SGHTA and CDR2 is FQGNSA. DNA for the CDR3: TGTGCCAGCAGCTCCAGTTCCCTCCCCCTCTCTGGGGCCAACGTCCTGACTTTC. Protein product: CASSSSSLPLSGANVLTF.

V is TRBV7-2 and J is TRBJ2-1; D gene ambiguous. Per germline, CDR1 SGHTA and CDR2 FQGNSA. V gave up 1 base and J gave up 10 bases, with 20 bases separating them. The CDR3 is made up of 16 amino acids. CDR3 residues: CASSLVSLVGSREQFF. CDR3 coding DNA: TGTGCCAGCAGCTTAGTGTCGCTAGTTGGCTCCCGGGAGCAGTTCTTC. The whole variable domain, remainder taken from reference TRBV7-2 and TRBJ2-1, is GAGVSQSPSNKVTEKGKDVELRCDPISGHTALYWYRQSLGQGLEFLIYFQGNSAPDKSGLPSDRFSAERTGGSVSTLTIQRTQQEDSAVYLCASSLVSLVGSREQFFGPGTRLTVL.

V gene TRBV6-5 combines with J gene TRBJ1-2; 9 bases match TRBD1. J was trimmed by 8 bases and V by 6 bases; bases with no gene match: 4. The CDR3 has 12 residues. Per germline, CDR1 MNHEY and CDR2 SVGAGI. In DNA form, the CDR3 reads TGTGCCAGCAGGGGGACAGGGAGAGGCTACACCTTC. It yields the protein CASRGTGRGYTF.

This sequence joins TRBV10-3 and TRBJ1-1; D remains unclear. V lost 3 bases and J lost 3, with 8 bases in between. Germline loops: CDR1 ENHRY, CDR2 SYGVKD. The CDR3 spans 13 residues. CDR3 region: CAISESPDTEAFF. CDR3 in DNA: TGTGCCATCAGTGAAAGTCCGGACACTGAAGCTTTCTTT.

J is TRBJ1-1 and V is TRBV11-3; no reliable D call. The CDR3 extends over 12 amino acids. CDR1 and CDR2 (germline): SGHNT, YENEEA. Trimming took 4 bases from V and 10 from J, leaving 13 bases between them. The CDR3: CASSSGGSSAFF. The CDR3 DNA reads TGTGCCAGCAGCTCAGGAGGGAGCTCAGCTTTCTTT.

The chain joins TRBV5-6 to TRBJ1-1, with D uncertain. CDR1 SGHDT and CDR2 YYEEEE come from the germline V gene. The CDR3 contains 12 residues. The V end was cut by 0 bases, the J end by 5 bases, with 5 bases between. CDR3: CASSLGATEAFF. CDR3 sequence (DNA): TGTGCCAGCAGCTTGGGTGCGACTGAAGCTTTCTTT.